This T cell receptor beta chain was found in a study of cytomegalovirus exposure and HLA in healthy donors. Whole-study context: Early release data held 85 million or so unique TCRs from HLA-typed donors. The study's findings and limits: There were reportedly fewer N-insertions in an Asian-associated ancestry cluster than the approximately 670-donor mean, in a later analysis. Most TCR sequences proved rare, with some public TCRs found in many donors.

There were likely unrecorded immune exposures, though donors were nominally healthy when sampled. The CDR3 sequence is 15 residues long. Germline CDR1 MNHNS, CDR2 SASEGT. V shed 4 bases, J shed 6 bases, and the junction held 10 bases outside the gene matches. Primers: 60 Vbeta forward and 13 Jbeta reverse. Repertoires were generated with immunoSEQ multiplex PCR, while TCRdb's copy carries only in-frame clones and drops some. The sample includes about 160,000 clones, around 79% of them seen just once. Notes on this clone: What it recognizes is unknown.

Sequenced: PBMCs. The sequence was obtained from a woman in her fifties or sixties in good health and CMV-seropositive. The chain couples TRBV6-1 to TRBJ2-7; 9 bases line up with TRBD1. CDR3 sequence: CASSAYRDRVSEQYV. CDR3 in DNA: TGTGCCAGCAGTGCCTACCGGGACAGGGTCTCCGAGCAGTACGTC.